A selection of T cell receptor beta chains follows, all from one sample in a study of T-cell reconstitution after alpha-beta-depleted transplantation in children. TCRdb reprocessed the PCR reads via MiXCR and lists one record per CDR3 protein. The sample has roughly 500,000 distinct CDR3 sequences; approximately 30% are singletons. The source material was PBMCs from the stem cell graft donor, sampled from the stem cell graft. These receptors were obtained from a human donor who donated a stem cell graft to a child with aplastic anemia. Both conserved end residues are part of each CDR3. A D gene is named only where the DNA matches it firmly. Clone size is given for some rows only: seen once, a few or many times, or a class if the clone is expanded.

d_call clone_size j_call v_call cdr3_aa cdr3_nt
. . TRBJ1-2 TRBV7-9 CASMGVDYGYTF TGTGCCAGCATGGGAGTGGACTATGGCTACACCTTC
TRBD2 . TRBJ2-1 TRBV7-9 CASSLGRASGSYNEQFF TGTGCCAGCAGCTTAGGTAGGGCTAGCGGGAGCTACAATGAGCAGTTCTTC
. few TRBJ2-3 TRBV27 CASSFYRTDTQYF TGTGCCAGCAGTTTCTATCGCACAGATACGCAGTATTTT
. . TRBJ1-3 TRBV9 CASSVVPRGTGNTIYF TGTGCCAGCAGCGTAGTACCCCGGGGAACTGGAAACACCATATATTTT
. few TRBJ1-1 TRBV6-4 CASSDAVNTEAFF TGTGCCAGCAGTGACGCAGTGAACACTGAAGCTTTCTTT
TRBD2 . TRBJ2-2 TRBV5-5 CASSPRASGSNGGELFF TGTGCCAGCAGCCCCAGGGCTAGCGGGTCCAATGGCGGGGAGCTGTTTTTT
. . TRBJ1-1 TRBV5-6 CASHTDSRPTNTEAFF TGTGCCAGCCATACCGACAGTAGGCCTACTAACACTGAAGCTTTCTTT
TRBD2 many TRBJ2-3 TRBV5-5 CASSAGLAGSGDTQYF TGTGCCAGCAGCGCGGGACTAGCGGGATCGGGGGATACGCAGTATTTT
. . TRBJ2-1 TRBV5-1 CASSLEQDNEQFF TGCGCCAGCAGCTTGGAACAGGACAATGAGCAGTTCTTC
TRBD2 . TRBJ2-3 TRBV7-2 CASSRIAGTHSTDTQYF TGTGCCAGCAGCCGGATAGCGGGAACGCATAGCACAGATACGCAGTATTTT
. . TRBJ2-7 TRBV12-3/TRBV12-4 CASSSLESSYEQYF TGTGCCAGCAGTAGCCTCGAAAGCTCCTACGAGCAGTACTTC
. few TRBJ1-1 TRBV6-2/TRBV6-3 CASSLLEIVMNTEAFF TGTGCCAGCAGTCTTTTGGAGATTGTCATGAACACTGAAGCTTTCTTT
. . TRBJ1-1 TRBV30 CAWGKGSNTEAFF TGTGCCTGGGGTAAGGGTTCAAACACTGAAGCTTTCTTT
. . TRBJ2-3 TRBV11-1 CASSLGTIFTDTQYF TGTGCCAGCAGCTTAGGAACGATTTTCACCGATACGCAGTATTTT
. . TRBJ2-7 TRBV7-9 CASRPGQGVGEQYF TGTGCCAGCAGACCGGGACAAGGGGTGGGGGAGCAGTACTTC
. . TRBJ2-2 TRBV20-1 CSATQVLNTGELFF TGCAGTGCTACTCAAGTCCTGAACACCGGGGAGCTGTTTTTT
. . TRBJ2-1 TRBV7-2 CASSAAVEAQFF TGTGCCAGCAGCGCCGCCGTAGAGGCGCAGTTCTTC
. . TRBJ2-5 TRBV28 CASSLTVRETQYF TGTGCCAGCAGTTTGACAGTCCGGGAGACCCAGTACTTC
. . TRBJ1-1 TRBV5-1 CASSLTRAGTEAFF TGCGCCAGCAGCTTGACCAGGGCGGGGACTGAAGCTTTCTTT
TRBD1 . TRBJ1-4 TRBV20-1 CSARAPQGDNEKLFF TGCAGTGCTAGAGCCCCCCAGGGGGATAATGAAAAACTGTTTTTT
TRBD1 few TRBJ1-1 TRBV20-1 CSASPTGPTTFF TGCAGTGCTAGCCCGACAGGGCCTACAACTTTCTTT
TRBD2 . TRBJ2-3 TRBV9 CASSVGTSGRTDTQYF TGTGCCAGCAGCGTAGGGACTAGCGGGAGGACGGATACGCAGTATTTT
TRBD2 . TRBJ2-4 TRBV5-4 CASSPGGADLAKNIQYF TGTGCCAGCAGCCCGGGGGGGGCGGACCTAGCCAAAAACATTCAGTACTTC
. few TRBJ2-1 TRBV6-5 CASSYLSGRGKVSEQFF TGTGCCAGCAGTTACCTCTCGGGACGCGGGAAAGTCAGTGAGCAGTTCTTC
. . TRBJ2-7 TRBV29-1 CSVEVTYEQYF TGCAGCGTTGAAGTGACCTACGAGCAGTACTTC
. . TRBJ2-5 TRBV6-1 CASSLPGRGETQYF TGTGCCAGCAGCCTCCCCGGCAGGGGAGAGACCCAGTACTTC
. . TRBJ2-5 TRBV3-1 CASSQRGPETQYF TGTGCCAGCAGCCAAAGGGGTCCAGAGACCCAGTACTTC
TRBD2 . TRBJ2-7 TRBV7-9 CASSLVPSGYEQYF TGTGCCAGCAGCTTAGTTCCTAGCGGCTACGAGCAGTACTTC
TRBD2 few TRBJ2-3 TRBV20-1 CSARLAASTDTQYF TGCAGTGCTAGGCTAGCGGCCAGCACAGATACGCAGTATTTT
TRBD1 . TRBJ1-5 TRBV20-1 CSASGQHANQPQHF TGCAGTGCGTCGGGACAGCATGCTAATCAGCCCCAGCATTTT
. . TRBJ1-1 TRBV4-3 CASSQVSGGNTEAFF TGCGCCAGCAGCCAAGTATCTGGGGGCAACACTGAAGCTTTCTTT
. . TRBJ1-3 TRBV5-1 CASSVDRNTIYF TGCGCCAGCAGCGTCGACAGAAACACCATATATTTT
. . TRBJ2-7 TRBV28 CASLNRDVNEQYF TGTGCCAGTCTCAACAGGGACGTCAACGAGCAGTACTTC
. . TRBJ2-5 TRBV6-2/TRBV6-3 CASTSQDRRETQYF TGTGCCAGCACCTCGCAAGACCGTCGAGAGACCCAGTACTTC
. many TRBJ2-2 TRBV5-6 CASSRTVNTGELFF TGTGCCAGCAGTCGGACAGTAAACACCGGGGAGCTGTTTTTT
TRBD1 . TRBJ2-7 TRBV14 CASSQAGQGLYEQYF TGTGCCAGCAGCCAAGCTGGACAGGGTCTCTACGAGCAGTACTTC
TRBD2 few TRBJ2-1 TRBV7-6 CASSPGTSGSYEQFF TGTGCCAGCAGCCCGGGGACTAGCGGGAGCTATGAGCAGTTCTTC
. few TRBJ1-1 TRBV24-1 CATRGTKGGTEAFF TGTGCCACCAGGGGAACAAAAGGGGGCACTGAAGCTTTCTTT
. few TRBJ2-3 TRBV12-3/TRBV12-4 CASKRHGASTDTQYF TGTGCCAGCAAGCGGCACGGGGCGAGCACAGATACGCAGTATTTT
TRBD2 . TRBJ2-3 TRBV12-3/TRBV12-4 CASSLTSGGSTDTQYF TGTGCCAGCAGTTTGACTAGCGGAGGGAGCACAGATACGCAGTATTTT
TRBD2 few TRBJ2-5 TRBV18 CASSPLASGQETQYF TGTGCCAGCTCACCACTCGCTAGCGGCCAAGAGACCCAGTACTTC
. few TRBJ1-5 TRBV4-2 CASSRQVSNQPQHF TGTGCCAGCAGCCGACAGGTTAGCAATCAGCCCCAGCATTTT
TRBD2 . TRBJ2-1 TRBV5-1 CTSSPTSGRLNEQFF TGCACCAGCAGCCCGACTAGCGGGAGACTCAATGAGCAGTTCTTC
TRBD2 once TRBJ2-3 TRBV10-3 CAISASLADTQYF TGTGCCATCAGTGCCTCACTAGCGGATACGCAGTATTTT
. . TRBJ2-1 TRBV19 CASSKSTDGYNEQFF TGTGCCAGTAGTAAAAGTACGGACGGCTACAATGAGCAGTTCTTC
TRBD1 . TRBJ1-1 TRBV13 CASSYSGQDYTEAFF TGTGCCAGCAGCTACTCTGGACAGGATTACACTGAAGCTTTCTTT
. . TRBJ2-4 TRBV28 CASSLIAGQNIQYF TGTGCCAGCAGTTTAATCGCGGGACAAAACATTCAGTACTTC
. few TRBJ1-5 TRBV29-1 CSVEVRGGQPQHF TGCAGCGTTGAAGTGAGGGGCGGCCAGCCCCAGCATTTT